Below, one TCR beta chain is given with its context. Its matching antigen is unknown. This record comes from a study of shared clonotypes between healthy human individuals. Study context: A donor's plate count was three for CD4 naive and three for CD4 memory; CD8 naive had two and CD8 memory one. Findings and limits, study-wide: Since donors were few, the genetic and exposure-history diversity represented was limited. Sharing across a few donors was seen in around 5% of naive CD4 clonotypes.

Terminally differentiated effector memory CD45RA+ cells were excluded from the naive CD8 cells, which were CD45RO-negative and positively selected for CCR7. There are 15 residues in the CDR3. The V end was cut by 3 bases, the J end by 2 bases, with 11 bases between. From germline, CDR1 is MDHEN and CDR2 SYDVKM. Here immunoSEQ multiplex PCR was the method, and the copy in TCRdb shows in-frame clones only, minus some. This repertoire shows approximately 1.9 million clones, roughly 93% found once; its top ten account for approximately 1.7%. Sequenced input: naive CD8+ T cells from PBMCs. This clonotype was sampled from a man aged 18 to 30 in good health. Some clones in this sample may be carry-over from other donors' samples. V is TRBV28 and J is TRBJ1-3, with D perhaps matching TRBD1 (5 bases). The CDR3 loop is CASSFRSGTGNTIYF. The CDR3 DNA follows: TGTGCCAGCAGTTTTAGGTCAGGGACTGGAAACACCATATATTTT.